This T cell receptor beta chain was identified during a study of blood T cell repertoires in COVID-19. Across the whole study: Sites across the United States, Italy and Spain contributed samples from acute and convalescent COVID-19.

This CDR3 has 16 amino acids. CDR1 and CDR2 from the germline V gene are LGHDT and YNNKEL (reference sequence). With 4 bases clipped from V and 1 base from J, the junction kept 7 bases outside the gene matches. The protocol was immunoSEQ multiplex PCR, while the TCRdb copy is restricted to in-frame clones and leaves out a portion. The table shows hundreds of thousands of clones, with about nine tenths occurring only once. The sequencing sample was made of peripheral blood. The sequence was collected from a woman aged 55-69 years with acute or convalescent COVID-19. The chain joins TRBV3-1 (or the pseudogene TRBV3-2) to TRBJ2-5; 9 bases agree with TRBD2. DNA for the CDR3: TGTGCCAGCAGCCCTTGGACTAGCGAACCCCAAGAGACCCAGTACTTC. As protein: CASSPWTSEPQETQYF.